This T cell receptor (beta chain) appears in the sequencing data of a study of blood T cell repertoires in COVID-19. As originally analysed: Nucleated cell number was recorded as an estimate derived from reference gene primer amplification. TCRdb's copy holds only in-frame clones and misses some; the assay was immunoSEQ multiplex PCR. That table gives V, J and clone size, and the DNA gave D and trimming. This sample has some 130,000 clones; 80% to 90% occur once, and the top ten carry roughly 3.9%. The receptor was isolated from a man in his 60s with COVID-19, enrolled during active disease. Sample: peripheral blood.

The CDR3 sequence is CAMKQGARNEQYF. The CDR3 DNA follows: TGCGCCATGAAACAGGGGGCCAGGAACGAGCAGTACTTC. This chain joins TRBV10-1 and TRBJ2-7, with 9 bases fitting TRBD1. Germline V gene lookup returns CDR1 WNHNN and CDR2 SYGVQD (reference sequence). The J segment lost 5 bases and the V segment lost 10 bases, leaving 9 bases of the junction unmatched. The CDR3 is 13 residues long.